Listed below are T cell receptor beta chains from one sample, sequenced in a study of blood T cell repertoires in COVID-19. Sequencing was performed with immunoSEQ multiplex PCR; in TCRdb, only in-frame clones are kept and a portion is missing. Seen here are about 390,000 clones, about 83% observed once, and the top ten hold roughly 9.4%. The specimen sequenced was PBMCs or T cells enriched from blood (not recorded which). The receptor source for this set is a woman between 50 and 59 years old who had recovered from COVID-19. The CDR3 runs from the conserved cysteine through the conserved F or W. A D gene is named only where the DNA matches it firmly. Rows may omit the clone size; those that give it use once, few, many or a size class.

size: NA
J: TRBJ1-2
V: TRBV12-3/TRBV12-4
length: 12
D: NA
DNA: TGTGCCAGCAGCCTCACCAACGGTGGCTACACCTTC
CDR3: CASSLTNGGYTF

size: NA
J: TRBJ1-1
V: TRBV5-1
length: 14
D: NA
DNA: TGCGCCAGCAGCTTGCGATCACGAGGCACTGAAGCTTTCTTT
CDR3: CASSLRSRGTEAFF

size: NA
J: TRBJ1-5
V: TRBV2
length: 14
D: TRBD1
DNA: TGTGCCAGCAGCATACAGGGGGTAGGTCAGCCCCAGCATTTT
CDR3: CASSIQGVGQPQHF

size: NA
J: TRBJ1-2
V: TRBV20-1
length: 11
D: TRBD1
DNA: TGCAGTGCTGGGACAGGGTATGGCTACACCTTC
CDR3: CSAGTGYGYTF

size: NA
J: TRBJ2-1
V: TRBV7-9
length: 16
D: TRBD1
DNA: TGTGCCAGCAGCGCCAGGGGACAGGGGACCTACAATGAGCAGTTCTTC
CDR3: CASSARGQGTYNEQFF

size: NA
J: TRBJ2-1
V: TRBV27
length: 13
D: TRBD1
DNA: TGTGCCAGCAGTTCGACAGGGCTCGATGAGCAGTTCTTC
CDR3: CASSSTGLDEQFF

size: NA
J: TRBJ1-2
V: TRBV30
length: 12
D: NA
DNA: TGTGCCTGGAATCGCGGGAACTATGGCTACACCTTC
CDR3: CAWNRGNYGYTF

size: NA
J: TRBJ1-4
V: TRBV6-5
length: 13
D: NA
DNA: TGTGCCAGCAGCCGGGATCCACTGGAAAAACTGTTTTTT
CDR3: CASSRDPLEKLFF

size: NA
J: TRBJ2-7
V: TRBV27
length: 16
D: NA
DNA: TGTGCCAGCACTCCATTCCCCGGGACACCCGTTTCAGGGCAGTACTTC
CDR3: CASTPFPGTPVSGQYF

size: NA
J: TRBJ2-2
V: TRBV28
length: 15
D: TRBD1
DNA: TGTGCCAGCGGGCAGGGGGCGCGGTACACCGGGGAGCTGTTTTTT
CDR3: CASGQGARYTGELFF

size: NA
J: TRBJ1-3
V: TRBV2
length: 12
D: NA
DNA: TGTGCCAGCAGCACGGAGGAGAACACCATATATTTT
CDR3: CASSTEENTIYF

size: NA
J: TRBJ1-5
V: TRBV10-3
length: 15
D: TRBD1
DNA: TGTGCCATCAGCGAAGACAGGGGGGGCAATCAGCCCCAGCATTTT
CDR3: CAISEDRGGNQPQHF

size: NA
J: TRBJ1-1
V: TRBV7-2
length: 15
D: TRBD1
DNA: TGTGCCAGCAGCTCGTACGGTGACCCGGGACAGGAAGCTTTCTTT
CDR3: CASSSYGDPGQEAFF

size: NA
J: TRBJ2-7
V: TRBV18
length: 15
D: NA
DNA: TGTGCCAGCTCACCCAACCCACTAGCCTCCTACGAGCAGTACTTC
CDR3: CASSPNPLASYEQYF

size: NA
J: TRBJ1-6
V: TRBV20-1
length: 11
D: NA
DNA: TGCAGTGCTAGTTTCCAGGCACCCCTCCACTTT
CDR3: CSASFQAPLHF

size: once
J: TRBJ2-2
V: TRBV3-1/TRBV3-2
length: 15
D: TRBD2
DNA: TGTGCCAGCAGCCAAGATTCGGGAGGCTCCGGGGAGCTGTTTTTT
CDR3: CASSQDSGGSGELFF